Listed below are T cell receptor beta chains from one sample, sequenced in a study of cytotoxic CD8 clonotypes in ibrutinib-treated CLL. Sequenced by immunoSEQ multiplex PCR; TCRdb stores in-frame clones only, minus some. The repertoire holds under 200,000 clones, with around 84% as singletons. This material consisted of PBMCs, taken after 12 months of ibrutinib treatment. The receptors originated from a human donor with chronic lymphocytic leukemia. Both conserved end residues are part of each CDR3. Each record gives: clone size, CDR3 length, J gene, V gene, D gene, CDR3 protein, CDR3 DNA. A D gene is named only where the DNA matches it firmly. Clone size is given for some rows only: seen once, a few or many times, or a class if the clone is expanded.

size: NA; length: 14; J: TRBJ2-7; V: TRBV5-1; D: NA; CDR3: CASSFGLLTYEQYF; DNA: TGCGCCAGCAGCTTCGGACTTCTTACCTACGAGCAGTACTTC
size: NA; length: 15; J: TRBJ1-3; V: TRBV4-1; D: NA; CDR3: CASSQTEMTGNTIYF; DNA: TGCGCCAGCAGCCAAACAGAAATGACTGGAAACACCATATATTTT
size: NA; length: 18; J: TRBJ2-7; V: TRBV7-6; D: TRBD2; CDR3: CASSLDQSRREVNYEQYF; DNA: TGTGCCAGCAGCTTAGATCAAAGTCGGCGGGAGGTTAACTACGAGCAGTACTTC
size: NA; length: 17; J: TRBJ2-1; V: TRBV15; D: NA; CDR3: CATSRDQKTTSYNEQFF; DNA: TGTGCCACCAGCAGAGATCAGAAGACTACCTCCTACAATGAGCAGTTCTTC
size: NA; length: 15; J: TRBJ2-7; V: TRBV6-6; D: NA; CDR3: CASSYSRVTPWEQYF; DNA: TGTGCCAGCAGTTACTCCCGGGTCACTCCTTGGGAGCAGTACTTC
size: NA; length: 14; J: TRBJ2-7; V: TRBV6-4; D: TRBD1; CDR3: CASRRTGGSYEQYF; DNA: TGTGCCAGCAGAAGGACAGGGGGCTCCTACGAGCAGTACTTC
size: NA; length: 16; J: TRBJ2-7; V: TRBV10-3; D: TRBD1; CDR3: CAISESPGQGPYEQYF; DNA: TGTGCCATCAGTGAGTCCCCGGGACAGGGGCCCTACGAGCAGTACTTC
size: NA; length: 15; J: TRBJ2-5; V: TRBV6-5; D: TRBD1; CDR3: CASSHLTGFQETQYF; DNA: TGTGCCAGCAGTCACTTGACAGGGTTCCAAGAGACCCAGTACTTC
size: NA; length: 13; J: TRBJ2-4; V: TRBV7-2; D: NA; CDR3: CASSLESSSIQYF; DNA: TGTGCCAGCAGCTTAGAATCTAGTTCCATTCAGTACTTC
size: NA; length: 18; J: TRBJ2-3; V: TRBV23-1; D: TRBD2; CDR3: CASSQSKRLAGQPDTQYF; DNA: TGCGCCAGCAGTCAATCGAAGAGGCTAGCGGGACAACCAGATACGCAGTATTTT
size: NA; length: 12; J: TRBJ2-1; V: TRBV7-2; D: NA; CDR3: CASSLRGNEQFF; DNA: TGTGCCAGCAGCTTGCGAGGTAATGAGCAGTTCTTC
size: NA; length: 14; J: TRBJ2-1; V: TRBV5-1; D: NA; CDR3: CASSVGTDYNEQFF; DNA: TGCGCCAGCAGCGTCGGGACGGACTACAATGAGCAGTTCTTC
size: NA; length: 16; J: TRBJ2-3; V: TRBV28; D: TRBD1; CDR3: CASSPNLGTGPDTQYF; DNA: TGTGCCAGCAGTCCTAACCTCGGGACAGGCCCAGATACGCAGTATTTT
size: NA; length: 19; J: TRBJ2-7; V: TRBV27; D: TRBD2; CDR3: CASSRLSGTSGGSSYEQYF; DNA: TGTGCCAGCAGTCGACTTTCCGGGACTAGCGGGGGGAGCTCCTACGAGCAGTACTTC
size: NA; length: 14; J: TRBJ1-4; V: TRBV7-2; D: NA; CDR3: CASSFTGGNEKLFF; DNA: TGTGCCAGCAGCTTTACGGGGGGAAATGAAAAACTGTTTTTT
size: once; length: 15; J: TRBJ2-3; V: TRBV5-6; D: NA; CDR3: CASSRRDIGTDTQYF; DNA: TGTGCCAGCAGCCGGCGGGACATTGGCACAGATACGCAGTATTTT
size: NA; length: 14; J: TRBJ1-1; V: TRBV7-8; D: NA; CDR3: CASSEGQGYTEAFF; DNA: TGTGCCAGCTCGGAAGGGCAGGGCTACACTGAAGCTTTCTTT
size: NA; length: 19; J: TRBJ2-4; V: TRBV2; D: TRBD2; CDR3: CASSEAGTSGGRSKNIQYF; DNA: TGTGCCAGCAGTGAAGCTGGGACTAGCGGGGGGAGGTCCAAAAACATTCAGTACTTC
size: NA; length: 11; J: TRBJ1-2; V: TRBV11-1; D: NA; CDR3: CASSPTDGYTF; DNA: TGTGCCAGCAGCCCAACGGATGGCTACACCTTC
size: NA; length: 15; J: TRBJ1-3; V: TRBV10-3; D: NA; CDR3: CAISDPNSSGNTIYF; DNA: TGTGCCATCAGTGACCCAAACAGCTCTGGAAACACCATATATTTT
size: NA; length: 15; J: TRBJ2-7; V: TRBV11-2; D: NA; CDR3: CASSGRYVSEDEQYF; DNA: TGTGCCAGCAGTGGCAGGTATGTCTCGGAAGACGAGCAGTACTTC
size: NA; length: 14; J: TRBJ1-2; V: TRBV28; D: NA; CDR3: CASSPGVSNYGYTF; DNA: TGTGCCAGCAGCCCAGGGGTATCTAACTATGGCTACACCTTC
size: few; length: 19; J: TRBJ2-1; V: TRBV13; D: TRBD2; CDR3: CASSLQTSGGLISYNEQFF; DNA: TGTGCCAGCAGCTTACAGACTAGCGGGGGCCTTATCTCCTACAATGAGCAGTTCTTC
size: once; length: 15; J: TRBJ2-7; V: TRBV5-1; D: NA; CDR3: CASSRLPGPENEQYF; DNA: TGCGCCAGCAGTCGACTACCGGGACCGGAGAACGAGCAGTACTTC
size: NA; length: 13; J: TRBJ2-1; V: TRBV28; D: NA; CDR3: CASSTTRDKAPFF; DNA: TGTGCCAGCAGTACCACACGGGACAAGGCTCCGTTCTTC
size: NA; length: 13; J: TRBJ2-2; V: TRBV11-1; D: NA; CDR3: CASSLGGTGELFF; DNA: TGTGCCAGCAGCTTAGGGGGCACCGGGGAGCTGTTTTTT
size: NA; length: 18; J: TRBJ1-2; V: TRBV10-1; D: TRBD1; CDR3: CASSEGSGQIPNNYGYTF; DNA: TGCGCCAGCAGTGAGGGTTCGGGACAGATCCCTAACAACTATGGCTACACCTTC
size: few; length: 12; J: TRBJ2-5; V: TRBV2; D: TRBD2; CDR3: CASNPGGETQYF; DNA: TGTGCCAGCAACCCGGGGGGGGAGACCCAGTACTTC
size: few; length: 13; J: TRBJ1-2; V: TRBV7-2; D: NA; CDR3: CASSSNSWTVYTF; DNA: TGTGCCAGCAGCTCAAACTCGTGGACAGTATACACCTTC
size: NA; length: 13; J: TRBJ1-2; V: TRBV6-6; D: NA; CDR3: CASSYEGSYGYTF; DNA: TGTGCCAGCAGTTACGAGGGATCCTATGGCTACACCTTC
size: NA; length: 13; J: TRBJ1-2; V: TRBV6-1; D: TRBD1; CDR3: CASSEGTGGFYTF; DNA: TGTGCCAGCAGTGAAGGGACAGGGGGCTTCTACACCTTC
size: NA; length: 15; J: TRBJ2-1; V: TRBV5-6; D: NA; CDR3: CASSLFQGGYNEQFF; DNA: TGTGCCAGCAGCTTGTTCCAGGGGGGTTACAATGAGCAGTTCTTC
size: NA; length: 15; J: TRBJ2-2; V: TRBV2; D: TRBD2; CDR3: CASREASGSHGELFF; DNA: TGTGCCAGCAGGGAAGCCAGCGGGAGTCACGGGGAGCTGTTTTTT
size: few; length: 13; J: TRBJ2-2; V: TRBV7-2; D: NA; CDR3: CASSRPVTGELFF; DNA: TGTGCCAGCAGCAGGCCTGTGACCGGGGAGCTGTTTTTT
size: NA; length: 11; J: TRBJ2-7; V: TRBV6-6; D: NA; CDR3: CASRGRGEQYF; DNA: TGTGCCAGCAGGGGAAGGGGCGAGCAGTACTTC
size: NA; length: 15; J: TRBJ2-7; V: TRBV6-5; D: TRBD1; CDR3: CASSLPGQGRYEQYF; DNA: TGTGCCAGCAGTCTCCCGGGACAGGGCCGATACGAGCAGTACTTC
size: NA; length: 14; J: TRBJ2-7; V: TRBV9; D: TRBD2; CDR3: CASSVSGGGYEQYF; DNA: TGTGCCAGCAGCGTTAGCGGGGGGGGATACGAGCAGTACTTC
size: NA; length: 15; J: TRBJ2-1; V: TRBV12-5; D: TRBD2; CDR3: CASGLQRGSYNEQFF; DNA: TGTGCTAGTGGTTTGCAGCGGGGCTCCTACAATGAGCAGTTCTTC
size: NA; length: 14; J: TRBJ1-2; V: TRBV5-4; D: TRBD1; CDR3: CASSSGTGNYGYTF; DNA: TGTGCCAGCAGCTCCGGGACAGGGAACTATGGCTACACCTTC
size: NA; length: 11; J: TRBJ1-2; V: TRBV20-1; D: NA; CDR3: CSAPANYGYTF; DNA: TGCAGTGCCCCGGCTAACTATGGCTACACCTTC
size: NA; length: 11; J: TRBJ2-7; V: TRBV2; D: NA; CDR3: CASSTSYEQYF; DNA: TGTGCCAGCAGTACAAGTTACGAGCAGTACTTC
size: NA; length: 14; J: TRBJ1-5; V: TRBV28; D: TRBD1; CDR3: CAGGYTGAGQPQHF; DNA: TGTGCCGGCGGATACACAGGGGCAGGACAGCCCCAGCATTTT
size: NA; length: 16; J: TRBJ2-7; V: TRBV2; D: TRBD2; CDR3: CASRPTGGGATYEQYF; DNA: TGTGCCAGCAGGCCTACCGGGGGGGGTGCGACCTACGAGCAGTACTTC
size: NA; length: 14; J: TRBJ1-1; V: TRBV19; D: NA; CDR3: CASSIPGWDTEAFF; DNA: TGTGCCAGTAGTATTCCGGGTTGGGACACTGAAGCTTTCTTT
size: NA; length: 17; J: TRBJ1-5; V: TRBV10-3; D: NA; CDR3: CAISESVGGASNQPQHF; DNA: TGTGCCATCAGTGAGTCGGTAGGGGGGGCTAGCAATCAGCCCCAGCATTTT
size: NA; length: 18; J: TRBJ2-7; V: TRBV4-1; D: NA; CDR3: CASSPNPEHSWRSYEQYF; DNA: TGCGCCAGCAGCCCCAATCCCGAGCACTCTTGGCGGTCCTACGAGCAGTACTTC
size: NA; length: 16; J: TRBJ1-1; V: TRBV6-6; D: NA; CDR3: CASSLRQVLMNTEAFF; DNA: TGTGCCAGCAGTCTACGACAGGTGCTCATGAACACTGAAGCTTTCTTT
size: NA; length: 13; J: TRBJ2-5; V: TRBV27; D: NA; CDR3: CASSLKGVETQYF; DNA: TGTGCCAGCAGTTTAAAAGGAGTTGAGACCCAGTACTTC
size: NA; length: 15; J: TRBJ2-2; V: TRBV7-6; D: NA; CDR3: CASSLDSRNTGELFF; DNA: TGTGCCAGCAGCTTAGATAGCCGGAACACCGGGGAGCTGTTTTTT
size: NA; length: 16; J: TRBJ1-4; V: TRBV11-2; D: NA; CDR3: CASSPVIHSSNEKLFF; DNA: TGTGCCAGCAGCCCCGTAATCCACAGCTCTAATGAAAAACTGTTTTTT
size: NA; length: 19; J: TRBJ1-4; V: TRBV21-1; D: NA; CDR3: CASSMLAGTGSDFGEKLFF; DNA: TGTGCCAGCAGCATGCTTGCCGGGACAGGGTCGGATTTTGGTGAAAAACTGTTTTTT